These T cell receptor beta chains were read from a single sample in a study of blood T cell repertoires in COVID-19. Assay: immunoSEQ multiplex PCR; the TCRdb copy retains only in-frame clones and omits some. The sample records some 400,000 clones, roughly 86% being singletons. Specimen: peripheral blood. The source is a young woman with COVID-19, enrolled during active disease. Both conserved end residues are part of each CDR3. The D gene is left open where the match is weak. Clone size appears in some rows only: once, few, many, or a class for an expanded clone.

few,TRBJ1-1,TRBV7-8,.,TGTGCCAGCAGCTTCCTTTCTGCGTCTGAAGCTTTCTTT,CASSFLSASEAFF
.,TRBJ1-3,TRBV6-2/TRBV6-3,.,TGTGCCAGCAGTTACAACTCGCGGTTAGAGAGCTCTGGAAACACCATATATTTT,CASSYNSRLESSGNTIYF
.,TRBJ1-2,TRBV5-4,TRBD1,TGTGCCAGCAGCTCAATTCGGACAGGGGACTATGGCTACACCTTC,CASSSIRTGDYGYTF
.,TRBJ1-1,TRBV10-1,.,TGCGCCAGCAGTGAGAATTGGGGGCCTGAAGCTTTCTTT,CASSENWGPEAFF
.,TRBJ2-7,TRBV6-6,TRBD2,TGTGCCAGCAGTTACTCACCTCGACTAGCGGACTACGAGCAGTACTTC,CASSYSPRLADYEQYF
.,TRBJ1-6,TRBV30,.,TGTGCCTGGAATCCGGACAGCTCCTATAATTCACCCCTCCACTTT,CAWNPDSSYNSPLHF
once,TRBJ1-1,TRBV19,TRBD1,TGTGCCAGTAGGGCCACAGGGGGCGCGAGCACTGAAGCTTTCTTT,CASRATGGASTEAFF
.,TRBJ2-7,TRBV4-1,TRBD2,TGCGCCAGCAGCCAACCGACTAGCAGTTCCTACGAGCAGTACTTC,CASSQPTSSSYEQYF
.,TRBJ2-1,TRBV5-1,TRBD1,TGCGCCAGCAGCTCGGGGTTAAGGGGGCCCAATGAGCAGTTCTTC,CASSSGLRGPNEQFF
once,TRBJ1-2,TRBV5-4,TRBD1,TGTGCCAGCAGCCGACTCCGACAGGGACTCCCTAACTATGGCTACACCTTC,CASSRLRQGLPNYGYTF
.,TRBJ2-7,TRBV10-3,TRBD1,TGTGCCATTTCCGGGACAGGGGACGACGAGCAGTACTTC,CAISGTGDDEQYF
.,TRBJ2-3,TRBV6-4,.,TGTGCCAGCAGTGACCCAAACACAGATACGCAGTATTTT,CASSDPNTDTQYF
.,TRBJ1-1,TRBV3-1/TRBV3-2,.,TGTGCCTGCGGGCAACCGAACACTGAAGCTTTCTTT,CACGQPNTEAFF
.,TRBJ2-3,TRBV4-1,TRBD2,TGCGCCAGCAGCCAGGTGATAGGACTAGCGGGAGGTGGCACAGATACGCAGTATTTT,CASSQVIGLAGGGTDTQYF
.,TRBJ1-2,TRBV7-9,TRBD1,TGTGCCAGCAGCTTCACCGGGACAGGGAGTCTAGTCTTCGGCTACACCTTC,CASSFTGTGSLVFGYTF
.,TRBJ1-3,TRBV3-1/TRBV3-2,TRBD1,TGTGCCAGCAGCCCCAGGACAGGGAGCTCTGGAAACACCATATATTTT,CASSPRTGSSGNTIYF
.,TRBJ1-3,TRBV7-2,.,TGTGCCAGCAGCAGGGGCTCTGGAAACACCATATATTTT,CASSRGSGNTIYF
few,TRBJ1-3,TRBV7-9,.,TGTGCCAGCAGCGACAGGGGAAACACCATATATTTT,CASSDRGNTIYF
.,TRBJ2-7,TRBV6-5,TRBD1,TGTGCCAGCAGCCGGGACAGGGCTTACGAGCAGTACTTC,CASSRDRAYEQYF
.,TRBJ1-4,TRBV30,TRBD1,TGTGCCTGCCGACAGGGGCGCCATGTCTTTAATGAAAAACTGTTTTTT,CACRQGRHVFNEKLFF
.,TRBJ1-6,TRBV19,.,TGTGCCAGTAGAGGAGGGAAGGGCTGGGCACCCCTCCACTTT,CASRGGKGWAPLHF
.,TRBJ2-3,TRBV7-9,TRBD1,TGTGCCAGCAGCTCTACGACAGGGGCAGATACGCAGTATTTT,CASSSTTGADTQYF
.,TRBJ2-5,TRBV15,.,TGTGCCACCAGCACTCAACGGACACTCCAAGAGACCCAGTACTTC,CATSTQRTLQETQYF
once,TRBJ2-2,TRBV7-8,TRBD2,TGTGCCAGCAGCCGAGCGGGAGGGCCGTCCGGGGAGCTGTTTTTT,CASSRAGGPSGELFF
.,TRBJ2-5,TRBV5-8,TRBD1,TGTGCCAGCAGCCCATACCGACAGGGCCCCCAAGAGACCCAGTACTTC,CASSPYRQGPQETQYF
.,TRBJ2-2,TRBV15,.,TGTGCCACCAGCAGAGGTGGTAGCGGAAGCCCATCGTTTTTT,CATSRGGSGSPSFF
.,TRBJ2-1,TRBV19,.,TGTGCCAGTAGGTCCGGCCAGAACTACAACAATGAGCAGTTCTTC,CASRSGQNYNNEQFF
.,TRBJ2-2,TRBV2,TRBD2,TGTGCCAGCAGTGAAGAAGGTAGCGGGAGTACCGGGGAGCTGTTTTTT,CASSEEGSGSTGELFF
.,TRBJ1-4,TRBV7-9,TRBD1,TGTGCCAGCAGCTTAGGGACAGGGGAATATGGTGAAAAACTGTTTTTT,CASSLGTGEYGEKLFF
.,TRBJ2-3,TRBV15,.,TGTGCCACCAGCAGGGGAGGTAACACAGATACGCAGTATTTT,CATSRGGNTDTQYF
once,TRBJ1-1,TRBV2,.,TGTGCCAGCAGTGAAGCGCGTCACAGAAGGAACACTGAAGCTTTCTTT,CASSEARHRRNTEAFF
.,TRBJ2-1,TRBV18,TRBD2,TGTGCCAGCTCACCGTCACTAGCGGGAGGTAAAAATGAGCAGTTCTTC,CASSPSLAGGKNEQFF
once,TRBJ2-3,TRBV24-1,TRBD2,TGTGCCACCAGTGTCGGCTTGCGGGGGACAGATACGCAGTATTTT,CATSVGLRGTDTQYF
few,TRBJ2-1,TRBV9,TRBD2,TGTGCCAGCAGCGTAAGGGGACTAGCGGGAGGGGGCTCCTACAATGAGCAGTTCTTC,CASSVRGLAGGGSYNEQFF
.,TRBJ1-5,TRBV28,.,TGTGCCAGCAGCCGAGCTGGTTCATATAGCAATCAGCCCCAGCATTTT,CASSRAGSYSNQPQHF
.,TRBJ2-7,TRBV10-3,.,TGTGCCATCAGTAGAATCCCGGGACTTACTACCTACGAGCAGTACTTC,CAISRIPGLTTYEQYF
.,TRBJ2-2,TRBV29-1,.,TGCAGCGTACGCCCGGGGAGGAACACCGGGGAGCTGTTTTTT,CSVRPGRNTGELFF
.,TRBJ2-2,TRBV24-1,TRBD2,TGTGCCACCAGTAGTGAGAGCGGGAGCAGGGAGCTGTTTTTT,CATSSESGSRELFF
.,TRBJ2-3,TRBV7-6,TRBD2,TGTGCCAGCAGCTTAGCGGGGGGGGACTCCACAGATACGCAGTATTTT,CASSLAGGDSTDTQYF
.,TRBJ2-7,TRBV27,TRBD1,TGTGCCAGCAGCCATGGACAGGGGATAGCCTACGAGCAGTACTTC,CASSHGQGIAYEQYF
.,TRBJ2-7,TRBV9,TRBD1,TGTGCCAGCAGCGGGCGGGACAGGGGCTCCTACGAGCAGTACTTC,CASSGRDRGSYEQYF
.,TRBJ1-5,TRBV23-1,TRBD1,TGCGCCAGCAGTCATCCCGGGACAGGGAGGCAGCCCCAGCATTTT,CASSHPGTGRQPQHF
.,TRBJ2-7,TRBV11-3,.,TGTGCCAGCAGCTTATCGAGCTCCTACGAGCAGTACTTC,CASSLSSSYEQYF
.,TRBJ2-3,TRBV28,.,TGTGCCAGCAGTTTATACGGGGTTAGTAACACAGATACGCAGTATTTT,CASSLYGVSNTDTQYF
.,TRBJ2-3,TRBV7-2,.,TGTGCCAGCAGCTTATCGGGGACAAGCACAGATACGCAGTATTTT,CASSLSGTSTDTQYF
.,TRBJ1-2,TRBV7-3,.,TGTGCCAGCAGCCCCGACAGAAACTATGGCTACACCTTC,CASSPDRNYGYTF